Listed below are T cell receptor beta chains from one sample, sequenced in a study of cytomegalovirus exposure and HLA in healthy donors. Repertoires were generated with immunoSEQ multiplex PCR, while TCRdb's copy carries only in-frame clones and drops some. The data show 140,000 to 150,000 clones, with approximately 73% seen just once and 1.5% to 2% held by the top ten. Sequenced input: PBMCs. Receptors were obtained from a woman aged 18-29 years in good health and CMV-seronegative. Both conserved end residues are part of each CDR3. The D gene is left open where the match is weak. Clone size appears in some rows only: once, few, many, or a class for an expanded clone.

j_call,d_call,clone_size,cdr3_length,v_call,cdr3_nt,cdr3_aa
TRBJ1-6,TRBD1,-,14,TRBV6-4,TGTGCCAGCAGCCCGGGACAGGGGGCTTCACCCCTCCACTTT,CASSPGQGASPLHF
TRBJ2-3,-,-,15,TRBV18,TGTGCCAGCTCACCACCGGACAGCGTGGGGGATACGCAGTATTTT,CASSPPDSVGDTQYF
TRBJ2-1,-,-,14,TRBV5-1,TGCGCCAGCAGCTTCACTAAATTTAACAATGAGCAGTTCTTC,CASSFTKFNNEQFF
TRBJ2-5,TRBD1,-,15,TRBV10-1,TGCGCCAGTCCTCTTCGTGACAGGGGAAAAGAGACCCAGTACTTC,CASPLRDRGKETQYF
TRBJ1-2,TRBD1,-,14,TRBV2,TGTGCCAGCAGTGAAGCGGGACAGGGGTATGGCTACACCTTC,CASSEAGQGYGYTF
TRBJ2-1,TRBD1,-,16,TRBV27,TGTGCCAGCAGTTTATACGACAGGGGAATCTACAATGAGCAGTTCTTC,CASSLYDRGIYNEQFF
TRBJ2-7,TRBD2,-,16,TRBV4-2,TGTGCCAGCAGCCAAGGTGGCGGGGGGACGGACTACGAGCAGTACTTC,CASSQGGGGTDYEQYF
TRBJ1-2,TRBD1,-,16,TRBV7-8,TGTGCCAGCAGCTTAGCAAGGAGACAGGGGACGAATGGCTACACCTTC,CASSLARRQGTNGYTF
TRBJ1-5,-,-,11,TRBV30,TGTGCACAAGGGAGGGGTCAGCCCCAGCATTTT,CAQGRGQPQHF
TRBJ2-1,TRBD2,-,16,TRBV19,TGTGCCAGTAGTATGCGGCTAGCGGGCCCCTACAATGAGCAGTTCTTC,CASSMRLAGPYNEQFF
TRBJ2-7,TRBD1,-,15,TRBV29-1,TGCAGCGTACGTTCCGGGACAGGGTCATCCTACGAGCAGTACTTC,CSVRSGTGSSYEQYF
TRBJ1-4,TRBD1,-,14,TRBV30,TGTGCCTGGAGTTATCCAGGGGGCTATGAAAAACTGTTTTTT,CAWSYPGGYEKLFF
TRBJ2-7,-,-,11,TRBV2,TGTGCCAGCACGGAGGCATACGAGCAGTACTTC,CASTEAYEQYF
TRBJ2-5,TRBD2,-,17,TRBV14,TGTGCCAGCAGCAAAGGAGTAGCGGGACCGCCAAAAGAGACCCAGTACTTC,CASSKGVAGPPKETQYF
TRBJ1-2,TRBD1,once,14,TRBV27,TGTGCCAGCAGCTTGGACAGGGGTTCGGAGGGCTACACCTTC,CASSLDRGSEGYTF
TRBJ2-2,-,once,14,TRBV29-1,TGCAGCGTTGGGGTCAGGTCCGGCGCCGGGGAGCTGTTTTTT,CSVGVRSGAGELFF